These T cell receptor beta chains were read from a single sample in a study of Ad26.COV2.S vaccination and SARS-CoV-2 variants. Assay: immunoSEQ multiplex PCR; the TCRdb copy retains only in-frame clones and omits some. The sample contains roughly 300,000 clones, about 85% of which appear only once. Sequencing used peripheral blood, obtained in a trial of Ad26.COV2.S vaccine versus placebo. These receptor sequences come from a person aged 18-65 years who received the Ad26.COV2.S COVID-19 vaccine or a placebo. CDR3s include the opening cysteine and the closing phenylalanine or tryptophan. D genes are given only for firm matches. Some rows mark clone size as missing; the rest say once, few, many or name a class of expanded clone.

d_call: NA
clone_size: NA
j_call: TRBJ1-3
v_call: TRBV30
cdr3_aa: CAWIGTDSGNTIYF
cdr3_nt: TGTGCCTGGATTGGGACCGACTCTGGAAACACCATATATTTT

d_call: NA
clone_size: NA
j_call: TRBJ1-4
v_call: TRBV2
cdr3_aa: CASSEGASATNEKLFF
cdr3_nt: TGTGCCAGCAGTGAAGGGGCCTCGGCAACTAATGAAAAACTGTTTTTT

d_call: NA
clone_size: once
j_call: TRBJ1-1
v_call: TRBV6-6
cdr3_aa: CASSYSTGMNTEAFF
cdr3_nt: TGTGCCAGCAGTTACTCGACAGGAATGAACACTGAAGCTTTCTTT

d_call: TRBD2
clone_size: NA
j_call: TRBJ2-1
v_call: TRBV9
cdr3_aa: CASSGGTSGNEQFF
cdr3_nt: TGTGCCAGCAGTGGGGGGACTAGCGGCAATGAGCAGTTCTTC

d_call: NA
clone_size: NA
j_call: TRBJ2-1
v_call: TRBV12-5
cdr3_aa: CASGLSTAYNEQFF
cdr3_nt: TGTGCTAGTGGTTTGTCAACAGCGTACAATGAGCAGTTCTTC

d_call: NA
clone_size: NA
j_call: TRBJ1-1
v_call: TRBV3-1/TRBV3-2
cdr3_aa: CASSQGSGTGEAFF
cdr3_nt: TGTGCCAGCAGCCAAGGTTCTGGGACCGGCGAAGCTTTCTTT

d_call: NA
clone_size: NA
j_call: TRBJ1-5
v_call: TRBV2
cdr3_aa: CASSDTEGVRSNQPQHF
cdr3_nt: TGTGCCAGCAGTGACACCGAAGGGGTTCGGAGCAATCAGCCCCAGCATTTT

d_call: NA
clone_size: NA
j_call: TRBJ1-1
v_call: TRBV7-9
cdr3_aa: CASSLSGNTEAFF
cdr3_nt: TGTGCCAGCAGCTTAAGCGGAAACACTGAAGCTTTCTTT

d_call: NA
clone_size: NA
j_call: TRBJ2-3
v_call: TRBV9
cdr3_aa: CASSVGGPDTQYF
cdr3_nt: TGTGCCAGCAGCGTTGGGGGGCCGGATACGCAGTATTTT

d_call: TRBD1
clone_size: NA
j_call: TRBJ1-1
v_call: TRBV4-2
cdr3_aa: CASSQDPVGGYTEAFF
cdr3_nt: TGTGCCAGCAGCCAAGATCCGGTAGGGGGCTACACTGAAGCTTTCTTT

d_call: NA
clone_size: NA
j_call: TRBJ1-5
v_call: TRBV28
cdr3_aa: CASRFSNQPQHF
cdr3_nt: TGTGCCAGCAGGTTTAGCAATCAGCCCCAGCATTTT

d_call: TRBD1
clone_size: few
j_call: TRBJ1-3
v_call: TRBV4-2
cdr3_aa: CASSRAQGVAGNTIYF
cdr3_nt: TGTGCCAGCAGCCGCGCACAGGGGGTTGCTGGAAACACCATATATTTT

d_call: TRBD1
clone_size: NA
j_call: TRBJ1-5
v_call: TRBV19
cdr3_aa: CASSKDRGINQPQHF
cdr3_nt: TGTGCCAGTTCAAAGGACAGGGGAATCAATCAGCCCCAGCATTTT

d_call: TRBD1
clone_size: NA
j_call: TRBJ2-1
v_call: TRBV7-2
cdr3_aa: CASSLIQGNEQFF
cdr3_nt: TGTGCCAGCAGCTTAATACAGGGGAATGAGCAGTTCTTC

d_call: NA
clone_size: NA
j_call: TRBJ1-6
v_call: TRBV19
cdr3_aa: CATADSIIPALHF
cdr3_nt: TGTGCCACTGCGGACAGTATAATTCCGGCCCTCCACTTT

d_call: NA
clone_size: NA
j_call: TRBJ1-5
v_call: TRBV4-3
cdr3_aa: CASSQGGSDNQPQHF
cdr3_nt: TGCGCCAGCAGCCAAGGGGGCTCGGACAATCAGCCCCAGCATTTT

d_call: NA
clone_size: NA
j_call: TRBJ1-2
v_call: TRBV28
cdr3_aa: CASTLSPPNYGYTF
cdr3_nt: TGTGCCAGCACCTTGAGTCCCCCGAACTATGGCTACACCTTC

d_call: NA
clone_size: NA
j_call: TRBJ2-1
v_call: TRBV29-1
cdr3_aa: CSGRDDPFYNEQFF
cdr3_nt: TGCAGCGGAAGGGACGACCCTTTCTACAATGAGCAGTTCTTC

d_call: TRBD1
clone_size: few
j_call: TRBJ1-5
v_call: TRBV7-2
cdr3_aa: CASSLETGGGQPQHF
cdr3_nt: TGTGCCAGCAGCTTAGAAACAGGGGGCGGTCAGCCCCAGCATTTT

d_call: TRBD1
clone_size: NA
j_call: TRBJ1-5
v_call: TRBV19
cdr3_aa: CASNRDRDNQPQHF
cdr3_nt: TGTGCCAGTAACCGGGACAGGGACAATCAGCCCCAGCATTTT

d_call: TRBD1
clone_size: NA
j_call: TRBJ1-1
v_call: TRBV9
cdr3_aa: CASSVEQGAYTEAFF
cdr3_nt: TGTGCCAGCAGCGTAGAACAGGGGGCATACACTGAAGCTTTCTTT

d_call: TRBD1
clone_size: NA
j_call: TRBJ2-7
v_call: TRBV7-2
cdr3_aa: CASSPQGAAHEQYF
cdr3_nt: TGTGCCAGCAGCCCACAGGGGGCGGCCCACGAGCAGTACTTC

d_call: NA
clone_size: NA
j_call: TRBJ1-4
v_call: TRBV21-1
cdr3_aa: CASRRPTYATNEKLFF
cdr3_nt: TGTGCCAGCAGAAGGCCCACCTATGCAACTAATGAAAAACTGTTTTTT

d_call: NA
clone_size: NA
j_call: TRBJ2-5
v_call: TRBV4-3
cdr3_aa: CASSQDSGGALAETQYF
cdr3_nt: TGCGCCAGCAGCCAAGATAGTGGCGGGGCCCTCGCAGAGACCCAGTACTTC

d_call: TRBD1
clone_size: few
j_call: TRBJ1-1
v_call: TRBV10-1
cdr3_aa: CASTRQGITEAFF
cdr3_nt: TGCGCCAGCACTAGACAGGGTATAACTGAAGCTTTCTTT

d_call: TRBD1
clone_size: NA
j_call: TRBJ1-2
v_call: TRBV27
cdr3_aa: CASRHRQTGKRDYGYTF
cdr3_nt: TGTGCCAGCAGACATCGACAGACAGGGAAGCGCGACTATGGCTACACCTTC

d_call: TRBD1
clone_size: once
j_call: TRBJ2-7
v_call: TRBV19
cdr3_aa: CASSIGDRTHYEQYF
cdr3_nt: TGTGCCAGTAGTATAGGGGACAGGACGCACTACGAGCAGTACTTC

d_call: NA
clone_size: few
j_call: TRBJ2-7
v_call: TRBV18
cdr3_aa: CASSYDSEQYF
cdr3_nt: TGTGCCAGCTCATACGACAGCGAGCAGTACTTC

d_call: NA
clone_size: NA
j_call: TRBJ1-1
v_call: TRBV30
cdr3_aa: CAWGGGGRAFF
cdr3_nt: TGTGCCTGGGGGGGAGGAGGAAGGGCTTTCTTT

d_call: TRBD1
clone_size: NA
j_call: TRBJ2-7
v_call: TRBV10-3
cdr3_aa: CGTGRNSYEQYF
cdr3_nt: TGTGGGACAGGCCGAAACTCCTACGAGCAGTACTTC

d_call: NA
clone_size: NA
j_call: TRBJ2-7
v_call: TRBV12-3/TRBV12-4
cdr3_aa: CASSFTGTRVNF
cdr3_nt: TGTGCCAGCAGTTTTACCGGGACACGAGTGAACTTC

d_call: NA
clone_size: NA
j_call: TRBJ2-1
v_call: TRBV6-2/TRBV6-3
cdr3_aa: CASSYSPEGVSYNEQFF
cdr3_nt: TGTGCCAGCAGTTACTCCCCGGAAGGGGTCTCCTACAATGAGCAGTTCTTC

d_call: NA
clone_size: few
j_call: TRBJ2-3
v_call: TRBV6-1
cdr3_aa: CASSETGEAGTQYF
cdr3_nt: TGTGCCAGCAGTGAAACAGGAGAGGCGGGTACGCAGTATTTT

d_call: TRBD1
clone_size: NA
j_call: TRBJ1-6
v_call: TRBV3-1/TRBV3-2
cdr3_aa: CASSQAGTGGDSPLHF
cdr3_nt: TGTGCCAGCAGCCAGGCCGGGACAGGGGGCGATTCACCCCTCCACTTT

d_call: TRBD2
clone_size: NA
j_call: TRBJ2-5
v_call: TRBV18
cdr3_aa: CASSPQGLAGRETQYF
cdr3_nt: TGTGCCAGCTCACCCCAAGGACTAGCGGGACGAGAGACCCAGTACTTC

d_call: TRBD1
clone_size: NA
j_call: TRBJ2-5
v_call: TRBV30
cdr3_aa: CAWSVSAGGRETQYF
cdr3_nt: TGTGCCTGGAGTGTAAGTGCAGGGGGTCGGGAGACCCAGTACTTC

d_call: TRBD2
clone_size: NA
j_call: TRBJ2-5
v_call: TRBV6-5
cdr3_aa: CASSSPGTRTGTQYF
cdr3_nt: TGTGCCAGCAGTTCACCCGGGACTAGAACCGGGACCCAGTACTTC

d_call: NA
clone_size: once
j_call: TRBJ2-5
v_call: TRBV7-2
cdr3_aa: CASSLVIGRQETQYF
cdr3_nt: TGTGCCAGCAGCTTAGTAATTGGGCGTCAAGAGACCCAGTACTTC

d_call: NA
clone_size: NA
j_call: TRBJ2-7
v_call: TRBV5-4
cdr3_aa: CASSGEAYEQYF
cdr3_nt: TGTGCCAGCAGCGGGGAAGCTTACGAGCAGTACTTC

d_call: NA
clone_size: NA
j_call: TRBJ2-2
v_call: TRBV9
cdr3_aa: CASSPRASLKVGGELFF
cdr3_nt: TGTGCCAGCAGCCCCCGGGCCAGCCTAAAGGTTGGCGGGGAGCTGTTTTTT